This T cell receptor beta chain stems from a study of CD8+CD57+ T cells in acquired aplastic anemia. Overall study results and limits: Common to patients and controls were twenty-nine CD8+ CDR3 sequences.

Per germline, CDR1 SNHLY and CDR2 FYNNEI. The CDR3 has 12 amino acids. Trimming removed 6 bases at V and 10 bases at J, with 12 bases between. This clonotype showed up many times. Its antigen is unknown. Both TCR beta VDJ combination and CDR3 sequence profiling were carried out. Genomic DNA was the template for this profiling. Via MiXCR, TCRdb re-called the reads, giving one row per CDR3 protein. The data hold about 220,000 distinct CDR3 sequences, with 34% observed a single time. This TCR was sampled from a human donor in good health, serving as a control. The chain links TRBV2 to TRBJ2-2; tentatively, D is TRBD2 (6 bases). Sequenced input: sorted CD4+, CD8+, or CD8+CD57+ T cells (not recorded which) from PBMCs. The CDR3 DNA reads TGTGCCAGCAGAGGAGGGGACCCGGAGCTGTTTTTT. This translates into CASRGGDPELFF.